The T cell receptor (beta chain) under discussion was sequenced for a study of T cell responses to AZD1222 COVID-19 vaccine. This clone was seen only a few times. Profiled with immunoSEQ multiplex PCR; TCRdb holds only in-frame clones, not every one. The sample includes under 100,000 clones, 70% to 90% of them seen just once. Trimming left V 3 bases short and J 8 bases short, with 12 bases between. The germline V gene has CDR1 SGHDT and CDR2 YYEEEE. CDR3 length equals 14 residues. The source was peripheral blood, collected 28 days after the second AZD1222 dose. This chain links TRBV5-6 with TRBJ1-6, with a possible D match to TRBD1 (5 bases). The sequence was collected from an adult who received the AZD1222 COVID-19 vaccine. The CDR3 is CASSYIGADSPLHF. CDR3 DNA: TGTGCCAGCAGCTACATTGGGGCAGATTCACCCCTCCACTTT.